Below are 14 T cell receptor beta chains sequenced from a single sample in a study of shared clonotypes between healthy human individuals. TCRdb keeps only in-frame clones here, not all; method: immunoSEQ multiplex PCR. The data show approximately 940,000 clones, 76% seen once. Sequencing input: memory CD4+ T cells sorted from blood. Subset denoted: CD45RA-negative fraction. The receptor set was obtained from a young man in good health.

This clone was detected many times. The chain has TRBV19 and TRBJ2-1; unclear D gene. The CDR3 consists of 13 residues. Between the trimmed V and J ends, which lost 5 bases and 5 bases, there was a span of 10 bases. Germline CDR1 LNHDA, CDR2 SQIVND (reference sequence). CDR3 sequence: CASSFRANNEQFF. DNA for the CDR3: TGTGCCAGTAGTTTCCGGGCCAACAATGAGCAGTTCTTC.

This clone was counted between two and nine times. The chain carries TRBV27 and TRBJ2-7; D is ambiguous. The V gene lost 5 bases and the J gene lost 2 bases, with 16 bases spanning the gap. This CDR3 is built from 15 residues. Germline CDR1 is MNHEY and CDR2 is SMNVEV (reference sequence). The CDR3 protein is CASSPTPRWAYEQYF. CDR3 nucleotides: TGTGCCAGCAGTCCCACTCCGAGGTGGGCCTACGAGCAGTACTTC.

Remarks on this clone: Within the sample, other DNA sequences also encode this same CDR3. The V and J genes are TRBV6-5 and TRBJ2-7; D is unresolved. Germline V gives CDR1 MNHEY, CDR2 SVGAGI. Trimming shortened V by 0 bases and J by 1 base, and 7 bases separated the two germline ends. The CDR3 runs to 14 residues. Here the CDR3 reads CASSYSRVSYEQYF. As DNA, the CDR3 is TGTGCCAGCAGTTACTCCCGGGTATCCTACGAGCAGTACTTC.

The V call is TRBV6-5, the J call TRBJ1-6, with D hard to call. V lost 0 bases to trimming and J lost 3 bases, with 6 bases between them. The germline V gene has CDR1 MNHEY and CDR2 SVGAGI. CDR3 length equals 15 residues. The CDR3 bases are TGTGCCAGCAGTTACTCCGAGGGCTATAATTCACCCCTCCACTTT. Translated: CASSYSEGYNSPLHF.

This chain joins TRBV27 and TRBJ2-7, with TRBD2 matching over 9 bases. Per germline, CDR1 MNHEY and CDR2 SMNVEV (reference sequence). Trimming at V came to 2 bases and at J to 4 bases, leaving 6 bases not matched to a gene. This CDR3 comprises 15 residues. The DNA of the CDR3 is TGTGCCAGCAGTTTAGATGCGGGAGGGTTTTACGAGCAGTACTTC. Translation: CASSLDAGGFYEQYF.

Here the CDR3 DNA reads TGTGCCTGGAGTGATACAGGGCCCGGCTACGAGCAGTACTTC. Encoded protein: CAWSDTGPGYEQYF. This chain connects TRBV30 to TRBJ2-7, with D possibly matching TRBD1 (6 bases). The CDR3 has 14 residues. Per the germline V gene, CDR1 is GTSNPN and CDR2 is SVGIG (reference sequence). The germline V and J ends were trimmed by 1 base and 3 bases, with 13 bases remaining between them.

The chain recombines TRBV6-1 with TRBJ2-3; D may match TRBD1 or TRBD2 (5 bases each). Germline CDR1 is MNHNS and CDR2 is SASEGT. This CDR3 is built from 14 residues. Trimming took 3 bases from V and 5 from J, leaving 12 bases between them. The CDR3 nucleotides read TGTGCCAGCAGTGATATTGGGGGAAGAGATACGCAGTATTTT. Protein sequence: CASSDIGGRDTQYF.

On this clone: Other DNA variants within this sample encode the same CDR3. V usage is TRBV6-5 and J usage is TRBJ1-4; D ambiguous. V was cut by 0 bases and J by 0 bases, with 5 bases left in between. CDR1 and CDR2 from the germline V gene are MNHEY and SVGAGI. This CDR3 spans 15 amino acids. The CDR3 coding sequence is TGTGCCAGCAGTTACTCCGGAGCAACTAATGAAAAACTGTTTTTT. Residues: CASSYSGATNEKLFF.

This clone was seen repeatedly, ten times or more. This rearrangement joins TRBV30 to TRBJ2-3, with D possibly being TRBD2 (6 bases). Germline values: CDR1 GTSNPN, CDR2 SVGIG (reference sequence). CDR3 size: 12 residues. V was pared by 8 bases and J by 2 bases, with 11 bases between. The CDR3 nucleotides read TGTGCCGGAGGGCGCGCCACAGATACGCAGTATTTT. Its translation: CAGGRATDTQYF.

The CDR3 DNA reads TGCGCCAGCAGTCATCCAGTCAATCGTTGTAGCCCGGGCTTTATATACGACTCCTACAATGAGCAGTTCTTC. It encodes CASSHPVNRCSPGFIYDSYNEQFF. The chain links TRBV23-1 to TRBJ2-1; D is undetermined. TRBV23-1 counts as an open reading frame of uncertain function. The CDR3 runs to 24 residues. The V end was cut by 3 bases, the J end by 0 bases, with 36 bases between.

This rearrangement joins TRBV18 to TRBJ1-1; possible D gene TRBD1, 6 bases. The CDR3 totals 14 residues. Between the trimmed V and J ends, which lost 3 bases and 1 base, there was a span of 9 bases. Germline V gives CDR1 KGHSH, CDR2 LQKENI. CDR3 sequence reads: CASSPLQGNTEAFF. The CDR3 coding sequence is TGTGCCAGCTCACCCTTACAGGGGAACACTGAAGCTTTCTTT.

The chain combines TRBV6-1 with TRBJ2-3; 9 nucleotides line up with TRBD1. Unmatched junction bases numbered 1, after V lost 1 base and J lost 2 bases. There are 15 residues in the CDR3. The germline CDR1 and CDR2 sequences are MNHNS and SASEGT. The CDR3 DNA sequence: TGTGCCAGCAGTGAAGGGACAGGGGCCACAGATACGCAGTATTTT. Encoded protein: CASSEGTGATDTQYF.

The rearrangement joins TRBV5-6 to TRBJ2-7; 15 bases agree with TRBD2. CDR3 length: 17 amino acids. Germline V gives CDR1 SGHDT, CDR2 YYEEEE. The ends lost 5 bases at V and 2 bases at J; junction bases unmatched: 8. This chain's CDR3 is CASSPGLAGGLAYEQYF. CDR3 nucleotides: TGTGCCAGCAGTCCGGGACTAGCGGGAGGACTAGCCTACGAGCAGTACTTC.

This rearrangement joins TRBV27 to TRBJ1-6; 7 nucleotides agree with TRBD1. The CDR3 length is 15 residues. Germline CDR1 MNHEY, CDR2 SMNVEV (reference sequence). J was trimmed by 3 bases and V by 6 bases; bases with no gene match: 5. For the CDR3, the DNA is TGTGCCAGCAGAGATTACAGGGGCTATAATTCACCCCTCCACTTT. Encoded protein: CASRDYRGYNSPLHF.